This TCR beta chain appears in the sequencing data of a study of T cell responses to AZD1222 COVID-19 vaccine. Study observations and caveats: Most donors were white British, females outnumbered males, and clonal diversity was possibly underestimated. There were repertoire samples only from the period after the peak T cell response. Increases in Spike-specific TCR breadth and depth were seen after two AZD1222 doses. Baseline seropositivity occurred in only a handful of AZD1222 recipients.

The data were produced by immunoSEQ multiplex PCR, yet TCRdb's version contains in-frame clones alone and is incomplete. The sample carries about 120,000 clones, 80% to 90% recorded once. In the case of this clone: Its antigen is unidentified.

Germline V gene data show CDR1 as SGHVS and CDR2 as FQNEAQ. The CDR3 extends over 15 amino acids. The germline V and J ends were trimmed by 8 bases and 0 bases, with 15 bases remaining between them. Sequences were derived from peripheral blood, sampled on day 0 of AZD1222 vaccination. The V call is TRBV7-8, the J call TRBJ2-3, with no clear D. This sequence was found in an adult in good health. The DNA of the CDR3 is TGTGCCAGCGGCCCAAGGGCAACTAGCACAGATACGCAGTATTTT. Encoded protein: CASGPRATSTDTQYF.